This paragraph covers one TCR beta chain sequence. The antigen it recognizes is unknown. The sample holds no much larger clone one base away, and base qualities are not on file. The immunoSEQ Assay, a bias-controlled multiplex PCR, was used to amplify TCRbeta CDR3 regions from genomic DNA. Concerning the study's data processing: Within the assay, amplification of reference gene primers was used to estimate how many nucleated cells each sample contained. Sequence reads were collapsed and filtered to measure the absolute abundance of every unique TCRbeta CDR3 rearrangement. Productive Simpson clonality was computed per sample as the square root of Simpson's diversity index over productive rearrangements. The clones in this table, taken by TCRdb from immuneACCESS, are in-frame only. Not every clone is retained; where verified, under half of the shortfall comes from an unresolved V gene, and the cause of the rest is unknown. That table furnishes V, J and clone size, whereas the DNA furnished D and trimming. The sample yields fewer than 350,000 clones; roughly 89% were counted once. Clones ranked in the top ten supply 5% to 5.5% of the sample.

The V end loses 4 bases and the J end loses 5 bases, and a stretch of 12 bases separates them. In the germline V gene, CDR1 corresponds to SGHDT and CDR2 to YYEEEE. Counted from cysteine to phenylalanine, this CDR3 has 13 amino acids. Of the read, only the CDR3 DNA is kept; its 39 bases are in frame from base 1. This specimen belongs to a study of blood T cell repertoires in COVID-19 (dated by TCRdb to 2019 to 2021). Some background on the complete study: Samples from collaborators originated in the United States, Italy and Spain and spanned both the acute and convalescent phases of COVID-19. The material from the prospective study consisted of cDNA or gDNA derived from T cells, B-cell-depleted T cells, or PBMCs. Subjects who had been exposed to COVID-19, were actively infected with it, or had recovered from it provided the deeply sampled blood TCRbeta repertoires that made up the dataset. A freely available public database, intended as a resource for researchers studying the immune response to SARS-CoV-2, is where the repertoires were released. The samples were drawn from two sources: the first 160 participants of the ongoing ImmuneRACE study, and approximately 1,300 subjects contributed by 6 global collaborators. Sample metadata almost always included a de-identified subject ID, COVID-19 status, age in years and sex. Where HLA class I and class II types were available, the types were taken from metadata supplied by the sample provider, not from assay-based typing. Overall study outcomes, separate from this receptor: How much clinical and demographic metadata was included differed by source and by participant, and the metadata was provided uncurated.

In the prospective study, participants were roughly 18 to 100 years old, resided in about two dozen geographic areas of the United States, and were enrolled through a virtual design. Cohort assignment in the prospective study relied on participant-reported clinical history from a screening survey and a study questionnaire. ImmuneRACE Cohort 3 recovered participants were defined by two consecutive negative NP/OP PCR tests, healthcare professional clearance, or symptom resolution. In the prospective study, whole blood, serum and a nasopharyngeal or oropharyngeal swab were collected from each participant by mobile phlebotomists. Over a 2-month period, participants in the prospective study had the option of providing additional blood draws and questionnaires. Prospective study blood samples were shipped either frozen or at room temperature before DNA extraction.

The material sequenced was PBMCs or T cells enriched from blood (not recorded which). The V and J genes are TRBV5-6 and TRBJ1-1; the D region possibly corresponds to TRBD1 (5 bases align). This clonotype was obtained from a man aged 55-75 years who had recovered from COVID-19. The CDR3 loop reads CASSVQQATEAFF. The DNA sequence reads TGTGCCAGCAGCGTTCAACAGGCGACTGAAGCTTTCTTT. Joined to the reference TRBV5-6 and TRBJ1-1 proteins, this CDR3 gives the full variable domain: DAGVTQSPTHLIKTRGQQVTLRCSPKSGHDTVSWYQQALGQGPQFIFQYYEEEERQRGNFPDRFSGHQFPNYSSELNVNALLLGDSALYLCASSVQQATEAFFGQGTRLTVV.